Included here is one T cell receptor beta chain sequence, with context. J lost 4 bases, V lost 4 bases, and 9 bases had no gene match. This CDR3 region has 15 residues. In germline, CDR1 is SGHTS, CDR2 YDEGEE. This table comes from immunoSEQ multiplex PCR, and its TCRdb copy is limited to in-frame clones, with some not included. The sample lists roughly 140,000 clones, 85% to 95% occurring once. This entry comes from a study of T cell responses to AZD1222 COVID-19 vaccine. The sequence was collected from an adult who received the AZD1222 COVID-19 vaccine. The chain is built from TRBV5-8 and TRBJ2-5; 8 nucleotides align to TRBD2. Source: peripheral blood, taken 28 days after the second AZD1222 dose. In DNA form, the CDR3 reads TGTGCCAGCAGCCGGAGCGGGAGAGGGGGAGAGACCCAGTACTTC. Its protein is CASSRSGRGGETQYF. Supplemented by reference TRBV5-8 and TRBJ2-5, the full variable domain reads EAGVTQSPTHLIKTRGQQATLRCSPISGHTSVYWYQQALGLGLQFLLWYDEGEERNRGNFPPRFSGRQFPNYSSELNVNALELEDSALYLCASSRSGRGGETQYFGPGTRLLVL.